The clone carrying this T cell receptor beta chain was counted a few times. Its antigen is currently unknown. The entry originates in a study of beta chain features in type 1 diabetes. Across the study: Age, gender, cell numbers and subset yield matched between patients and controls. The number of sorted cells examined across all samples was some 99,000,000.

The isolated RNA, all of it, was reverse transcribed, so expressed TCRB transcripts were what got sequenced. Data came from immunoSEQ multiplex PCR; TCRdb stores just in-frame clones and leaves some out. This sample has just over 15,000 clones, with 55% to 70% found just once. Donors contributed one heparinised blood draw apiece, averaging about 100 mL. Study-level points and caveats: Moderate but significant shortening of TCRB CDR3s was recorded in all four CD4+ subsets from Type 1 diabetes patients. VDJ junctions from patients with type 1 diabetes contained fewer insertions and more deletions.

CDR3 length equals 12 residues. Looked up from germline, CDR1 is SQVTM and CDR2 is ANQGSEA. V dropped 3 bases and J dropped 5 bases, with 10 bases sitting between them. The TCR originated in a man aged 30 to 39 with type 1 diabetes. The chain combines TRBV29-1 with TRBJ1-2; no clear D gene. The sequenced material came from Tregs from blood. The DNA of the CDR3 is TGCAGCGTTGATGAGCGGAATTATGGCTACACCTTC. As protein: CSVDERNYGYTF.